Listed below are T cell receptor beta chains from one sample, sequenced in a study of T cells in Graves' hyperthyroidism and ophthalmopathy. TCRdb ran MiXCR on the multiplex PCR reads and lists one entry per CDR3 protein. The table has 400,000 to 600,000 distinct CDR3 sequences, about a fifth seen once. The sequenced material came from blood. The receptors originated from a man younger than 30 with Graves' hyperthyroidism. The CDR3 runs from the conserved cysteine through the conserved F or W. The D gene is left open where the match is weak. Size is stated for part of the rows, as once, few or many counts, or as a class when the clone is expanded.

>TRBJ1-6|many|TRBD1|TRBV28
CASVSLGQGSPLHF
TGTGCCAGCGTGTCCTTGGGACAGGGTTCACCCCTCCACTTT
>TRBJ2-7|-|TRBD2|TRBV6-2/TRBV6-3
CASSKTPLRENEQYF
TGTGCCAGCAGTAAAACCCCATTGCGGGAGAACGAGCAGTACTTC
>TRBJ1-2|many|TRBD1|TRBV28
CASSNSDRAGYTF
TGTGCCAGCAGTAATTCGGACAGGGCTGGCTACACCTTC
>TRBJ2-7|many|-|TRBV28
CASSPAHIDQGEQYF
TGTGCCAGCAGCCCTGCGCACATTGATCAGGGCGAGCAGTACTTC
>TRBJ2-5|-|TRBD2|TRBV6-2/TRBV6-3
CASSSPGLAGPMNAETQYF
TGTGCCAGCAGTTCCCCGGGACTAGCTGGCCCTATGAATGCAGAGACCCAGTACTTC
>TRBJ1-5|many|TRBD1|TRBV19
CASSDRGPILNQPQHF
TGTGCCAGTAGTGACAGGGGACCCATCCTTAATCAGCCCCAGCATTTT
>TRBJ2-7|many|TRBD1|TRBV6-1
CAAGGGTGAYEQYF
TGTGCCGCCGGGGGGGGGACAGGGGCCTACGAGCAGTACTTC
>TRBJ2-4|few|TRBD2|TRBV28
CASSLSASGIAKNIQYF
TGTGCCAGCAGTTTAAGCGCTAGCGGGATAGCCAAAAACATTCAGTACTTC
>TRBJ2-7|-|-|TRBV4-1
CASSHPGDYEQYF
TGCGCCAGCAGCCACCCTGGGGATTACGAGCAGTACTTC
>TRBJ2-5|many|TRBD1|TRBV6-1
CASSEAVDRVRKTQYF
TGTGCCAGCAGTGAAGCAGTGGACAGGGTGAGAAAGACCCAGTACTTC
>TRBJ2-7|-|-|TRBV5-1
CASSTTPDGYEQYF
TGCGCCAGCAGCACAACCCCCGATGGGTACGAGCAGTACTTC
>TRBJ1-4|-|-|TRBV7-8
CASSFSREDEKLFF
TGTGCCAGCAGCTTTAGCAGGGAAGATGAAAAACTGTTTTTT
>TRBJ2-7|-|-|TRBV12-3/TRBV12-4
CASSLAREQYF
TGCGCCAGCAGCTTGGCCAGGGAGCAGTACTTC
>TRBJ1-1|many|-|TRBV6-1
CASSTRNRGTEAFF
TGTGCCAGCAGTACCCGGAACCGGGGCACTGAAGCTTTCTTT
>TRBJ1-1|few|-|TRBV5-1
CASSLDGSLNTEAFF
TGCGCCAGCAGCTTGGATGGTAGCTTGAACACTGAAGCTTTCTTT
>TRBJ2-7|-|-|TRBV12-3/TRBV12-4
CASSLSGSAQYF
TGTGCCAGCAGCTTAAGCGGATCTGCGCAGTACTTC
>TRBJ1-3|many|-|TRBV6-1
CASILGSGMSSGNTIYF
TGTGCCAGCATCCTTGGCTCGGGGATGAGCTCTGGAAACACCATATATTTT
>TRBJ1-1|many|TRBD1|TRBV15
CATSPRDGDSCAFF
TGTGCCACCAGCCCAAGAGACGGGGACAGTTGCGCTTTCTTT
>TRBJ1-1|few|TRBD1|TRBV12-3/TRBV12-4
CASSRRTGTNTEAFF
TGTGCCAGCAGCCGACGGACAGGGACGAACACTGAAGCTTTCTTT
>TRBJ2-7|few|TRBD2|TRBV30
CAWAGTRTSEQYF
TGTGCCTGGGCCGGGACTAGAACTTCCGAGCAGTACTTC
>TRBJ1-6|-|-|TRBV2
CASSERANSPLHF
TGTGCCAGCAGTGAACGAGCGAATTCACCCCTCCACTTT
>TRBJ1-1|many|-|TRBV4-1
CASRLPGQKNTEAFF
TGCGCCAGCCGATTACCGGGACAAAAGAACACTGAAGCTTTCTTT
>TRBJ2-7|many|-|TRBV12-3/TRBV12-4
CASSLSPHSYEQYF
TGTGCCAGCAGTTTAAGCCCACATAGCTACGAGCAGTACTTC
>TRBJ2-6|many|TRBD1|TRBV6-1
CASSVHRGLSGANVLTF
TGTGCCAGCAGTGTTCACAGGGGGCTGTCTGGGGCCAACGTCCTGACTTTC
>TRBJ1-5|many|-|TRBV15
CATSRGGTSNQPQHF
TGTGCCACCAGCAGAGGCGGGACCAGCAATCAGCCCCAGCATTTT
>TRBJ1-3|few|-|TRBV6-1
CASTQFGPQISGNTIYF
TGTGCCAGCACTCAGTTCGGGCCTCAGATCTCTGGAAACACCATATATTTT
>TRBJ2-3|-|-|TRBV2
CASSDALSGMSADTQYF
TGTGCCAGCAGTGACGCCTTATCAGGGATGAGCGCAGATACGCAGTATTTT
>TRBJ1-1|many|-|TRBV19
CASSVRELNTEAFF
TGTGCCAGTAGTGTCAGAGAACTGAACACTGAAGCTTTCTTT
>TRBJ1-2|many|-|TRBV24-1
CATSRTSNYGYTF
TGTGCCACCAGCCGAACAAGTAACTATGGCTACACCTTC
>TRBJ2-5|many|-|TRBV9
CASSDPYEEETQYF
TGTGCCAGCAGCGACCCCTATGAGGAGGAGACCCAGTACTTC
>TRBJ1-5|-|-|TRBV5-1
CASSLEGSGQPQRF
TGCGCCAGCAGCTTGGAAGGGTCTGGGCAGCCCCAGCGTTTT
>TRBJ2-5|few|-|TRBV28
CASDSIRGVGQETQYF
TGTGCCAGCGACAGTATAAGGGGAGTGGGTCAAGAGACCCAGTACTTC
>TRBJ2-5|many|TRBD1|TRBV15
CATSRDPGGVETQYF
TGTGCCACCAGCAGAGATCCAGGGGGCGTCGAGACCCAGTACTTC
>TRBJ1-2|-|-|TRBV11-3
CASSSRTERGYTF
TGTGCCAGCAGCTCCCGGACCGAGCGGGGCTACACCTTC
>TRBJ2-2|-|-|TRBV27
CASSYMAGDTGELFF
TGTGCCAGCAGTTATATGGCCGGGGACACCGGGGAGCTGTTTTTT
>TRBJ1-1|many|-|TRBV12-3/TRBV12-4
CASSLIPPPRNTEAFF
TGTGCCAGCAGTTTAATCCCCCCACCACGGAACACTGAAGCTTTCTTT
>TRBJ2-7|-|TRBD1|TRBV10-3
CAISGTGLNEQYF
TGTGCCATCAGCGGGACAGGTCTCAACGAGCAGTACTTC
>TRBJ1-1|many|-|TRBV12-3/TRBV12-4
CASSRRTIRNTEAFF
TGTGCCAGCAGTCGCCGAACCATCCGGAACACTGAAGCTTTCTTT
>TRBJ1-1|-|-|TRBV20-1
CSAPRWGVNTEAFF
TGCAGTGCCCCCCGCTGGGGAGTGAACACTGAAGCTTTCTTT
>TRBJ2-7|few|-|TRBV24-1
CATSDNGHPYEQYF
TGTGCCACCAGTGACAACGGACACCCCTACGAGCAGTACTTC
>TRBJ2-7|many|-|TRBV28
CASGGPMAYEQYF
TGTGCCAGCGGGGGGCCAATGGCCTACGAGCAGTACTTC
>TRBJ2-7|-|-|TRBV5-1
CASSPAVGGYEQYF
TGCGCCAGCAGCCCCGCCGTGGGGGGTTACGAGCAGTACTTC
>TRBJ1-1|many|TRBD1|TRBV12-3/TRBV12-4
CASSSTGQNTEAFF
TGTGCCAGCAGTTCGACAGGGCAGAACACTGAAGCTTTCTTT